This T cell receptor (beta chain) originates from a study of cytomegalovirus exposure and HLA in healthy donors. On this clone itself: As yet, its antigen is unknown.

Trimming removed 6 bases at V and 1 base at J, with 19 bases between. The germline gives CDR1 MGHDK, CDR2 SYGVNS. The CDR3 runs to 17 residues. Findings of the study overall: In the 95 to 150 validation repertoires, a later analysis found that first-cohort TCR clusters tended to co-occur. Among the CMV-associated chains, a few were confirmed in vitro as specific for CMV antigens. The study designated over 150 TCR beta chains cytomegalovirus-associated.

Measured with immunoSEQ multiplex PCR; TCRdb has only the in-frame clones, and not every one. The data contain tens of thousands of clones, about 92% of them singletons. Source material: PBMCs. The chain combines TRBV25-1 with TRBJ1-5; a weak D match, TRBD1 (6 bases). This TCR came from a man younger than 30 in good health and CMV-seronegative. CDR3: CASSPSNLGTSNQPQHF. CDR3 nucleotide sequence: TGTGCCAGCAGCCCCTCCAATTTGGGGACAAGCAATCAGCCCCAGCATTTT.